This T cell receptor (beta chain) derives from a study of identifying expanded T cells in peripheral blood. General observations from the study: Technical replicates showed roughly 1.2 changed clones; two weeks 15 to 20; four weeks 19. Variance in clone template counts between approximately 2-week samples significantly increased with total template count across all healthy donors.

Worth noting for this clone: No antigen is known for it.

V dropped 6 bases and J dropped 6; count of bases not matched to a gene: 13. Germline V gene data show CDR1 as LNHDA and CDR2 as SQIVND (reference sequence). CDR3 size: 15 residues. Collection occurred without any documented infections or immune events in donors. The protocol was immunoSEQ multiplex PCR, while the TCRdb copy is restricted to in-frame clones and leaves out a portion. The table has some 77,000 clones, 70% to 90% seen once. The receptor's source is a person aged 18 to 69 in good health. Input material: blood. This sequence joins TRBV19 and TRBJ1-2; TRBD1 matches at 7 bases. The CDR3 here is CASSLRGSGWNGYTF. DNA of the CDR3: TGTGCCAGTAGCCTCAGGGGGTCAGGGTGGAATGGCTACACCTTC.